Below are 28 T cell receptor beta chains sequenced from a single sample in a study of technical replicates of blood from several donors. Repertoires were generated with immunoSEQ multiplex PCR, while TCRdb's copy carries only in-frame clones and drops some. Among 55,000 to 70,000 clones listed, roughly 86% were seen once. The sequencing input was PBMCs. The receptors were gathered from a human donor in good health. Some clones in this sample may be carry-over from other donors' samples.

The count of this clone is one. The genes are TRBV13 and TRBJ2-1; D gene ambiguous. V gave up 5 bases and J gave up 0 bases, with 11 bases separating them. The CDR3 extends over 15 amino acids. Germline values: CDR1 PRHDT, CDR2 FYEKMQ (reference sequence). CDR3 nucleotide sequence: TGTGCCAGCAGCCCCCCCCCGAGCTCCTACAATGAGCAGTTCTTC. Translated: CASSPPPSSYNEQFF. The variable domain in full, completed from reference TRBV13 and TRBJ2-1, reads AAGVIQSPRHLIKEKRETATLKCYPIPRHDTVYWYQQGPGQDPQFLISFYEKMQSDKGSIPDRFSAQQFSDYHSELNMSSLELGDSALYFCASSPPPSSYNEQFFGPGTRLTVL.

The chain employs TRBV19 and TRBJ1-5, with TRBD1 matching over 9 bases. CDR1 and CDR2 from the germline V gene are LNHDA and SQIVND (reference sequence). Losses at the gene ends were 3 bases for V and 6 bases for J; bases not matched to a gene: 6. The CDR3 sequence is 15 residues long. CDR3 residues: CASSISQGAAQPQHF. The CDR3 nucleotides read TGTGCCAGTAGTATCTCACAGGGGGCAGCTCAGCCCCAGCATTTT.

The CDR3 DNA follows: TGCGCCAGCAGCTTAACTAGTGTCGGCGGGGAGCTGTTTTTT. This sequence encodes CASSLTSVGGELFF. V is TRBV5-1 and J is TRBJ2-2; D perhaps matches TRBD2 (5 bases). The CDR3 runs to 14 residues. Trimming stripped 2 bases from V and 7 bases from J, with 12 bases between. Germline V gene lookup returns CDR1 SGHRS and CDR2 YFSETQ.

V usage is TRBV5-6 and J usage is TRBJ2-5; D unclear. The germline V and J ends were trimmed by 1 base and 5 bases, with 15 bases remaining between them. CDR1 SGHDT and CDR2 YYEEEE come from the germline V gene. The CDR3 consists of 15 residues. The CDR3 loop reads CASSLRGLHVETQYF. CDR3 in DNA: TGTGCCAGCAGCTTGAGAGGTCTCCATGTGGAGACCCAGTACTTC.

The CDR3 DNA sequence: TGTGCCAGTAACAAACAGGGTGCTCAGCCCCAGCATTTT. It codes for CASNKQGAQPQHF. The rearrangement joins TRBV19 to TRBJ1-5, with a weak D call TRBD1 (6 bases). The CDR3 is 13 residues long. Germline CDR1 is LNHDA and CDR2 is SQIVND (reference sequence). V was cut by 7 bases and J by 6 bases, with 13 bases left in between.

This clone has a handful of counts. The chain has TRBV5-1 and TRBJ2-5, with TRBD1 identical over 8 bases. CDR1 and CDR2 from the germline V gene are SGHRS and YFSETQ. The CDR3 spans 17 residues. The trim removed 4 bases at V and 7 bases at J, leaving 18 bases unmatched. Here the CDR3 reads CASSPGRGGQGPGTQYF. CDR3 nucleotide sequence: TGCGCCAGCAGCCCCGGAAGAGGCGGACAGGGACCAGGGACCCAGTACTTC.

This rearrangement joins TRBV11-3 to TRBJ2-7; D unresolved. The CDR3 has 13 amino acids. Trimming pared 0 bases from V and 2 bases from J, leaving 5 bases between. Germline V gene data show CDR1 as SGHNT and CDR2 as YENEEA. CDR3 sequence reads: CASSLEFAYEQYF. The CDR3, as DNA: TGTGCCAGCAGCTTAGAGTTCGCCTACGAGCAGTACTTC. The variable domain in full, completed from reference TRBV11-3 and TRBJ2-7, reads EAGVVQSPRYKIIEKKQPVAFWCNPISGHNTLYWYLQNLGQGPELLIRYENEEAVDDSQLPKDRFSAERLKGVDSTLKIQPAELGDSAVYLCASSLEFAYEQYFGPGTRLTVT.

The CDR3 spells CASSQIDTNYGYTF. The CDR3 nucleotides are TGTGCCAGCTCTCAGATTGACACTAACTATGGCTACACCTTC. V is TRBV6-1 and J is TRBJ1-2; D remains unclear. This CDR3 has 14 amino acids. Germline CDR1 and CDR2: MNHNS and SASEGT. The ends were cut back, 8 bases at V and 0 bases at J, with 13 bases in the middle.

The chain joins TRBV10-3 to TRBJ2-7, with TRBD1 matching 10 bases. The junction had 14 bases not matched to a gene; V was cut back by 1 base and J by 8 bases. This CDR3 region has 17 residues. Germline V gives CDR1 ENHRY, CDR2 SYGVKD. CDR3 sequence (DNA): TGTGCCATCAGTGAGTTTCAAGACGGGACAGGGGTCTTAAAGCAGTACTTC. It codes for CAISEFQDGTGVLKQYF.

This chain uses TRBV15 with TRBJ2-7, with 12 positions matching TRBD2. The CDR3 consists of 17 residues. Germline V lookup: CDR1 LNHNV, CDR2 YYDKDF (reference sequence). The V segment lost 0 bases and the J segment 5 bases; nucleotides outside the gene matches: 8. CDR3 nucleotide sequence: TGTGCCACCAGCAGAGATTTGACTAGCGGGAGCCCGAACGAGCAGTACTTC. Its translation is CATSRDLTSGSPNEQYF.

The chain carries TRBV6-6 and TRBJ2-7, with TRBD1 matching over 7 bases. Looked up from germline, CDR1 is MNHNY and CDR2 is SVGAGI (reference sequence). The CDR3 contains 15 residues. V trimming: 2 bases; J trimming: 2 bases; junction bases outside the gene matches: 6. CDR3 nucleotide sequence: TGTGCCAGCAGTTACGGGCAGGGGGTCCCCTACGAGCAGTACTTC. It is translated as CASSYGQGVPYEQYF.

The CDR3 DNA reads TGTGCCAGCAGGACTGACAGTTACAATGAGCAGTTCTTC. Translating it yields CASRTDSYNEQFF. V is TRBV2 and J is TRBJ2-1; TRBD1 is a possible D gene (5 bases). CDR1 SNHLY and CDR2 FYNNEI come from the germline V gene. The germline V and J ends were trimmed by 6 bases and 4 bases, with 10 bases remaining between them. The CDR3 has 13 residues.

The chain recombines TRBV4-3 with TRBJ1-5; 8 bases are shared with TRBD1. This CDR3 has 15 amino acids. In germline, CDR1 is LGHNA, CDR2 YSLEER. Losses at the gene ends were 3 bases for V and 4 bases for J; bases not matched to a gene: 5. The CDR3 coding sequence is TGCGCCAGCAGCCAGCGACAGGGGCCTAATCAGCCCCAGCATTTT. Amino acid sequence: CASSQRQGPNQPQHF.

This clone was recorded many times. This chain joins TRBV5-1 and TRBJ1-2; D perhaps matches TRBD1 (6 bases). This CDR3 spans 12 amino acids. The V gene lost 7 bases and the J gene lost 8 bases, with 15 bases spanning the gap. Germline CDR1 and CDR2: SGHRS and YFSETQ. CDR3 loop: CASRGGAGGYTF. The CDR3, as DNA: TGCGCCAGCCGCGGGGGGGCAGGAGGCTACACCTTC.

This clone was seen more than once but under ten times. This chain connects TRBV5-6 to TRBJ2-7; 7 bases line up with TRBD1. The CDR3 consists of 12 residues. Germline V gene sequence: CDR1 SGHDT, CDR2 YYEEEE. Trimming took 2 bases from V and 6 from J; bases not matched to a gene: 2. The CDR3 protein is CASSFDRVEQYF. The CDR3 nucleotides are TGTGCCAGCAGCTTTGACAGGGTCGAGCAGTACTTC.

The chain has TRBV7-7 and TRBJ2-2, with 7 bases that match TRBD2. The CDR3 is made up of 16 amino acids. Germline V gene data show CDR1 as SSHAT and CDR2 as FNYEAQ (reference sequence). J was trimmed by 1 base and V by 3 bases; bases with no gene match: 5. CDR3 residues: CASSFQAGLNTGELFF. CDR3 DNA sequence: TGTGCCAGCAGCTTCCAAGCGGGACTGAACACCGGGGAGCTGTTTTTT. Full variable domain (remainder filled in from reference TRBV7-7 and TRBJ2-2): GAGVSQSPRYKVTKRGQDVTLRCDPISSHATLYWYQQALGQGPEFLTYFNYEAQPDKSGLPSDRFSAERPEGSISTLTIQRTEQRDSAMYRCASSFQAGLNTGELFFGEGSRLTVL.

J is TRBJ2-1 and V is TRBV11-2, with a weak D call TRBD2 (6 bases). V lost 0 bases and J 5 bases, leaving 8 bases between the germline ends. This CDR3 region has 14 residues. From germline, CDR1 is SGHAT and CDR2 FQNNGV. CDR3 protein: CASSLDGTHNEQFF. CDR3 nucleotides: TGTGCCAGCAGCTTAGACGGGACTCACAATGAGCAGTTCTTC.

The genes are TRBV2 and TRBJ1-3; 11 bases fit TRBD1. In germline, CDR1 is SNHLY, CDR2 FYNNEI. This CDR3 is built from 16 residues. With 4 bases clipped from V and 3 bases from J, the junction kept 5 bases outside the gene matches. CDR3 bases: TGTGCCAGCAGTGTAGCCGGGACAGGGGGTGGAAACACCATATATTTT. It yields the protein CASSVAGTGGGNTIYF.

The chain recombines TRBV2 with TRBJ1-2; TRBD1 matches at 7 bases. The V segment lost 7 bases and the J segment 1 base; nucleotides outside the gene matches: 12. The CDR3 covers 16 residues. Germline CDR1 is SNHLY and CDR2 is FYNNEI. This CDR3 reads CASISHRDSRNYGYTF. For the CDR3, the DNA is TGTGCCAGCATCTCACACCGGGACAGTCGTAACTATGGCTACACCTTC.

The chain employs TRBV5-1 and TRBJ2-1; D remains ambiguous. This CDR3 comprises 12 residues. V gave up 2 bases and J gave up 8 bases, with 8 bases separating them. Germline lookup yields CDR1 SGHRS and CDR2 YFSETQ. CDR3 coding DNA: TGCGCCAGCAGCTTCCTAGAGGATGAGCAGTTCTTC. This encodes CASSFLEDEQFF.

The J gene is TRBJ2-6, the V gene TRBV29-1; D is undetermined. V shed 3 bases and J shed 0 bases, with 3 bases lying between them. The CDR3 is made up of 13 amino acids. CDR1 is SQVTM, CDR2 ANQGSEA, per germline. This CDR3 reads CSVESSGANVLTF. The CDR3 nucleotides read TGCAGCGTTGAGAGCTCTGGGGCCAACGTCCTGACTTTC. Filled out from reference TRBV29-1 and TRBJ2-6, the complete variable domain reads SAVISQKPSRDICQRGTSLTIQCQVDSQVTMMFWYRQQPGQSLTLIATANQGSEATYESGFVIDKFPISRPNLTFSTLTVSNMSPEDSSIYLCSVESSGANVLTFGAGSRLTVL.

V and J are TRBV11-2 and TRBJ2-5; D possibly corresponds to TRBD2 (6 bases). V lost 5 bases and J lost 4, with 14 bases in between. This CDR3 is 14 amino acids long. The germline CDR1 and CDR2 sequences are SGHAT and FQNNGV. DNA of the CDR3: TGTGCCAGCAGCGTGACCGGCGGGGTAGAGACCCAGTACTTC. Residues: CASSVTGGVETQYF.

The chain is built from TRBV4-1 and TRBJ2-1; TRBD2 matches at 8 bases. Germline V gene sequence: CDR1 MGHRA, CDR2 YSYEKL. CDR3 length: 13 residues. V shed 3 bases, J shed 9 bases, and the junction held 4 bases outside the gene matches. The CDR3 loop reads CASSQDRGGEQFF. CDR3 sequence (DNA): TGCGCCAGCAGCCAGGACCGGGGGGGTGAGCAGTTCTTC.

CDR3 amino acids: CASSPPGTGNYGYTF. CDR3 nucleotide sequence: TGTGCCAGCTCACCCCCCGGGACAGGGAACTATGGCTACACCTTC. The chain uses TRBV18 and TRBJ1-2; TRBD1 aligns across 9 bases. Germline V gives CDR1 KGHSH, CDR2 LQKENI. The CDR3 consists of 15 residues. Germline trimming cut 3 bases from V and 2 bases from J; bases unmatched to any gene: 4.

This clone was recorded only once. The genes are TRBV25-1 and TRBJ2-7; possible D gene TRBD1, 5 bases. V dropped 5 bases and J dropped 0 bases, with 11 bases sitting between them. Germline V gives CDR1 MGHDK, CDR2 SYGVNS. There are 14 residues in the CDR3. CDR3 residues: CASSKGASSYEQYF. The CDR3 bases are TGTGCCAGCAGTAAAGGGGCCTCCTCCTACGAGCAGTACTTC.

The chain combines TRBV2 with TRBJ1-1, with D possibly matching TRBD1 (5 bases). V was trimmed by 5 bases and J by 3 bases, leaving 10 bases between them. The CDR3 contains 13 residues. Germline V gene sequence: CDR1 SNHLY, CDR2 FYNNEI. CDR3 sequence: CASSRQGDTEAFF. The CDR3 DNA follows: TGTGCCAGCAGTCGTCAGGGTGACACTGAAGCTTTCTTT.

This chain links TRBV21-1 with TRBJ2-3; TRBD2 is the table's D call, not checked against the DNA. TRBV21-1 is flagged as a pseudogene. The length of the CDR3 is 16 residues. CDR3 loop: CASSKVRRGSTDTQYF. The CDR3 region has the DNA TGTGCCAGCAGCAAAGTTCGGCGGGGATCGACAGATACGCAGTATTTT.

The chain links TRBV5-1 to TRBJ1-2; 11 positions agree with TRBD1. Germline loops: CDR1 SGHRS, CDR2 YFSETQ. CDR3 length: 14 amino acids. J gave up 7 bases and V 4 bases, and 6 bases lay outside the gene matches. CDR3 protein: CASSPDRGPSGYTF. For the CDR3, the DNA is TGCGCCAGCAGCCCGGACAGGGGGCCTTCTGGCTACACCTTC.